This entry features one T cell receptor beta chain sequence. Antigen: not known. The authors' processing: There were no quality scores in the junction-only immunoSEQ sequences, so filtering differed. This table comes from immunoSEQ multiplex PCR, and its TCRdb copy is limited to in-frame clones, with some not included. The V and J calls and clone size come from that table; D and trimming were worked out from the DNA. This sample has roughly 1,800,000 clones, with 85% to 95% found just once. The sample belongs to a study of shared clonotypes between healthy human individuals. Broader study findings: Generation probabilities of non-shared clonotypes were lower (relative to those shared by all four donors). Only blood was sampled, and tissue TCR repertoires likely differ from blood ones.

Only CD45RO-negative cells positively selected for CCR7 counted as naive CD8 cells, so terminally differentiated effector memory CD45RA+ cells were excluded. With V trimmed by 6 bases and J by 3 bases, 8 bases remained unmatched. This CDR3 spans 15 amino acids. From germline, CDR1 is LNHDA and CDR2 SQIVND (reference sequence). The sample taken for sequencing was naive CD8+ T cells sorted from blood. The clonotype comes from a man between 18 and 29 years old in good health. The chain recombines TRBV19 with TRBJ2-1; 7 bases are shared with TRBD1. The CDR3 nucleotides read TGTGCCAGTAGCACCACAGGGGCCAACTACAATGAGCAGTTCTTC. Its protein product is CASSTTGANYNEQFF.